Shown below are 14 T cell receptor beta chains from a single sample sequenced in a study of human T cells and chemical hapten exposure (dated by TCRdb to 2020 to 2022). Reading the label with the study, this specimen's time point is: pre-sensitization, week 0. The label giving this sample's treatment or condition can be read as: therapeutic diphenylcyclopropenone sensitization with weekly scalp DPC. The method behind the library was RACE. This sample was sequenced with a NextSeq 500. The public reads were reanalyzed by TCRdb: fastp trimming at Q25, MiXCR alignment, in-frame beta chains only. CDR3 protein sequences are deduplicated, and each keeps its most common genes and DNA. The sample records about 350,000 distinct CDR3 sequences, around 5.5% of which are singletons. Around 8.8% of the sample rests with the top ten. The starting material was whole blood, obtained in connection with sensitization to the hapten diphenylcyclopropenone (DPC). All receptors derive from a woman aged 18-29 years with alopecia areata. Some clones in this sample may be carry-over from other donors' samples.

This clonotype was counted many times. This chain uses TRBV5-8 with TRBJ1-4, with 10 bases matching TRBD1. Germline V gene data show CDR1 as SGHTS and CDR2 as YDEGEE. CDR3 size: 14 residues. V lost 4 bases to trimming and J lost 8 bases; unmatched junction nucleotides: 5. The CDR3, as DNA: TGTGCCAGCAGCCCCGGACAGGGGGAAGAAAAACTGTTTTTT. Amino acid sequence: CASSPGQGEEKLFF.

At least ten counts were recorded for this clonotype. This chain connects TRBV27 to TRBJ1-5; weak D call: TRBD1 (6 bases). Trimming cost V 4 bases and J 6 bases, with 31 bases left between them. The CDR3 extends over 20 amino acids. Germline V lookup: CDR1 MNHEY, CDR2 SMNVEV (reference sequence). DNA for the CDR3: TGTGCCAGCAGTTACATCGTACCGCAACAGGGAGGGGCTTTCAGTCAGCCCCAGCATTTT. This codes for CASSYIVPQQGGAFSQPQHF.

The table lists this clonotype with many counts. The chain uses TRBV20-1 and TRBJ1-4; D not resolved. CDR3 size: 13 residues. Per germline, CDR1 DFQATT and CDR2 SNEGSKA (reference sequence). V shed 3 bases and J shed 3 bases, with 8 bases lying between them. The CDR3 DNA is TGCAGTGCTAGGAGAGCGGCTAATGAAAAACTGTTTTTT. Protein: CSARRAANEKLFF.

This clonotype was detected many times. This rearrangement joins TRBV6-1 to TRBJ2-3, with D unresolved. This CDR3 has 14 residues. With 5 bases removed from V and 0 bases from J, the gap between germline ends came to 9 bases. Per the germline V gene, CDR1 is MNHNS and CDR2 is SASEGT. The CDR3 coding sequence is TGTGCCAGCAGTCTTGACGGTAGCACAGATACGCAGTATTTT. Protein product: CASSLDGSTDTQYF.

This chain connects TRBV4-1 to TRBJ2-3, with TRBD2 matching over 7 bases. Germline V gene sequence: CDR1 MGHRA, CDR2 YSYEKL. CDR3 length: 17 amino acids. Losses at the gene ends were 5 bases for V and 2 bases for J; bases not matched to a gene: 13. The CDR3: CASSSPRRAGYTDTQYF. The CDR3 nucleotides are TGCGCCAGCAGCTCCCCGCGGAGAGCGGGGTACACAGATACGCAGTATTTT.

This chain links TRBV5-1 with TRBJ1-1, with 11 bases aligning to TRBD1. The germline V gene has CDR1 SGHRS and CDR2 YFSETQ. The CDR3 extends over 13 amino acids. V shed 7 bases and J 5 bases; nucleotides not matched to a gene: 4. The CDR3 sequence is CASWTGGRTEAFF. The CDR3 DNA follows: TGCGCCAGCTGGACAGGGGGCAGGACTGAAGCTTTCTTT.

Ten or more counts support this clonotype. The chain combines TRBV7-2 with TRBJ2-5, with D possibly being TRBD2 (6 bases). V was cut by 5 bases and J by 0 bases, with 10 bases left in between. The CDR3 is 14 amino acids. Germline V gives CDR1 SGHTA, CDR2 FQGNSA. CDR3 sequence: CASSLRGYQETQYF. The CDR3 DNA follows: TGTGCCAGCAGCCTTCGGGGGTACCAAGAGACCCAGTACTTC.

This clonotype was observed a handful of times. V usage is TRBV7-3 and J usage is TRBJ1-1; D might be TRBD1 (5 bases). The CDR3 consists of 15 residues. CDR1 SGHTA and CDR2 FQGTGA come from the germline V gene. Trimming stripped 5 bases from V and 3 bases from J, with 16 bases between. CDR3 protein: CASSPDGTLDTEAFF. In DNA form, the CDR3 reads TGTGCCAGCAGCCCCGACGGGACTTTGGACACTGAAGCTTTCTTT. The whole variable domain, remainder taken from reference TRBV7-3 and TRBJ1-1, is GAGVSQTPSNKVTEKGKYVELRCDPISGHTALYWYRQSLGQGPEFLIYFQGTGAADDSGLPNDRFFAVRPEGSVSTLKIQRTERGDSAVYLCASSPDGTLDTEAFFGQGTRLTVV.

This clonotype was seen at least ten times. V usage is TRBV28 and J usage is TRBJ2-2; the match to TRBD2 covers 10 bases. Germline assignment: CDR1 MDHEN and CDR2 SYDVKM. The CDR3 runs to 16 residues. With V trimmed by 3 bases and J by 0 bases, 1 base remained unmatched. In DNA, the CDR3 is TGTGCCAGCAGTTTCAGCGGGGGGGCGAACACCGGGGAGCTGTTTTTT. It specifies CASSFSGGANTGELFF. The whole variable domain, remainder taken from reference TRBV28 and TRBJ2-2, is DVKVTQSSRYLVKRTGEKVFLECVQDMDHENMFWYRQDPGLGLRLIYFSYDVKMKEKGDIPEGYSVSREKKERFSLILESASTNQTSMYLCASSFSGGANTGELFFGEGSRLTVL.

This clonotype has just a few counts. V is TRBV7-8 and J is TRBJ1-2; D is ambiguous. The germline V gene encodes CDR1 SGHVS and CDR2 FQNEAQ. The V and J ends lost 7 bases and 2 bases respectively, with 14 bases between them. The CDR3 length is 14 residues. The DNA for the CDR3 is TGTGCCAGCACCCCGTCGGGAATGAACTATGGCTACACCTTC. This sequence encodes CASTPSGMNYGYTF.

The chain is built from TRBV10-3 and TRBJ1-2; D is unresolved. The CDR3 length is 17 residues. The V end was cut by 1 base, the J end by 4 bases, with 19 bases between. In germline, CDR1 is ENHRY, CDR2 SYGVKD. In nucleotides, the CDR3 is TGTGCCATCAGTGAGTTTATAGGCAGTCAGGCGGTCTATGGCTACACCTTC. Protein product: CAISEFIGSQAVYGYTF.

This clonotype has ten or more counts. This chain uses TRBV5-6 with TRBJ2-1; TRBD2 agrees at 10 bases. CDR1 and CDR2 from the germline V gene are SGHDT and YYEEEE. Trimming removed 4 bases from V and 4 bases from J; junction bases left unmatched: 11. This CDR3 region has 17 residues. The CDR3 sequence: CASSSISGGAIYNEQFF. As DNA, the CDR3 is TGTGCCAGCAGCAGTATCAGCGGGGGGGCCATTTACAATGAGCAGTTCTTC. The full variable domain, in which reference TRBV5-6 and TRBJ2-1 provide the parts outside the CDR3, is DAGVTQSPTHLIKTRGQQVTLRCSPKSGHDTVSWYQQALGQGPQFIFQYYEEEERQRGNFPDRFSGHQFPNYSSELNVNALLLGDSALYLCASSSISGGAIYNEQFFGPGTRLTVL.

This clonotype appeared many times. CDR3 nucleotide sequence: TGTGCCAGCAGTCCTAGAGAAGTCAGGAGCCCGCTGAACACTGAAGCTTTCTTT. Protein product: CASSPREVRSPLNTEAFF. The chain recombines TRBV21-1 with TRBJ1-1. TRBV21-1 is designated a pseudogene. The CDR3 is 18 residues long.

This clonotype was observed at least ten times. The chain is built from TRBV7-3 and TRBJ2-1; 10 bases match TRBD2. With V trimmed by 0 bases and J by 2 bases, 13 bases remained unmatched. Germline loops: CDR1 SGHTA, CDR2 FQGTGA. The CDR3 runs 20 residues. The CDR3 loop reads CASSLTSVAGGITAYNEQFF. CDR3 DNA: TGTGCCAGCAGCTTAACGTCGGTAGCGGGGGGCATAACAGCCTACAATGAGCAGTTCTTC.